This T cell receptor (beta chain) was profiled in a study of control samples from healthy donors and cancer patients (dated by TCRdb to 2018 to 2021). From the cysteine up to the phenylalanine, the CDR3 has a length of 19 residues. The DNA shown is the 57-base CDR3, in frame from base 1. The germline V gene (reference sequence) specifies LGHDT as CDR1 and YNNKEL as CDR2. V and J are trimmed by 0 bases and 2 bases, and the gene matches miss 11 bases of the junction. With regard to this clone: Its antigen is still unknown. The sample holds no much larger clone one base away, and base qualities are not on file.

To prepare the library, the immunoSEQ multiplex PCR assay was applied. TCRdb stores this immuneACCESS table with in-frame sequences only. Part of the clones is absent; in the studies checked, under half of the shortfall reflects unresolved V genes, and no reason is known for the rest. This sample gives fewer than 300,000 clones in total; roughly 87% of them show up just once. The leading ten clones occupy about an eighth of the sample. The rearranged chain carries TRBV3-1 (or the pseudogene TRBV3-2) and TRBJ1-4; 8 central nucleotides agree with TRBD1. The sequencing sample was made of PBMCs. This receptor was identified in a woman aged 60 to 75 with lung cancer. The CDR3 region reads CASSQDLGQGGATNEKLFF. Here is the DNA: TGTGCCAGCAGCCAAGACCTAGGACAGGGAGGGGCTACTAATGAAAAACTGTTTTTT.